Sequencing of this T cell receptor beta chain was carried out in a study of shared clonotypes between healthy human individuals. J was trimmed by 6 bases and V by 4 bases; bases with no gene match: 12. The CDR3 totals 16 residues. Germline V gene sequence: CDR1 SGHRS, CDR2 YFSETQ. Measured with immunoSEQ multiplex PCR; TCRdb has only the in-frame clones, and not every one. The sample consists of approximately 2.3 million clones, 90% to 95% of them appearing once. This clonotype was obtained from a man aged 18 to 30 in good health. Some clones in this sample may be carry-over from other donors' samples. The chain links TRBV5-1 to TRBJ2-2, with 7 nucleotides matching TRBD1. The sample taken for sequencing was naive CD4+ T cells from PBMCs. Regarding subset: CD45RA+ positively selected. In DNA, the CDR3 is TGCGCCAGCAGCCCGAACTACAGGGGCTTGGCCGGGGAGCTGTTTTTT. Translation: CASSPNYRGLAGELFF.